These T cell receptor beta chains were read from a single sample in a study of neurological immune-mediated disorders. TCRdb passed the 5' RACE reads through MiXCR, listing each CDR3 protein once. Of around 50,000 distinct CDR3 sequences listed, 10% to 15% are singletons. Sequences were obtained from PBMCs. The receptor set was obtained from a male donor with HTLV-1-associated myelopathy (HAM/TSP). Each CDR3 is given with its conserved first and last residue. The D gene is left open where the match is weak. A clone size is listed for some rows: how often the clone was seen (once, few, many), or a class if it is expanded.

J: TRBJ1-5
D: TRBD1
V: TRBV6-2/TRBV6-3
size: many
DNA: TGTGCCAGCAGTTCGGACAGGGGGTATAGCAATCAGCCCCAGCATTTT
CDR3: CASSSDRGYSNQPQHF

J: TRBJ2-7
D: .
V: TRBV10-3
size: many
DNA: TGTGCCATCAGTGACGAGCGAGGATCCTACGAGCAGTACTTC
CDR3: CAISDERGSYEQYF

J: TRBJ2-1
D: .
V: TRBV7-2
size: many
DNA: TGTGCCAGCAGCTCCTCCTCTAATGAGCAGTTCTTC
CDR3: CASSSSSNEQFF

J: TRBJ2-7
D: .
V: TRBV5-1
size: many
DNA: TGCGCCAGCAGCCCCACCGGACAGCTCTACGAGCAGTACTTC
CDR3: CASSPTGQLYEQYF

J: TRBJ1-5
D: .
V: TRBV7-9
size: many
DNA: TGTGCCAGCACCATATCCGCAGGGGTGGTCAATCAGCCCCAGCATTTT
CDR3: CASTISAGVVNQPQHF

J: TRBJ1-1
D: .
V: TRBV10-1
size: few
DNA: TGCGCCAGCAGTGAGAAGGGGGGGCGAGCTTTCTTT
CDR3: CASSEKGGRAFF

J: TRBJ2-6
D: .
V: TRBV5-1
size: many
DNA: TGCGCCAGCAGCTTCGCGGATGGGGCCAACGTCCTGACTTTC
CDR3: CASSFADGANVLTF

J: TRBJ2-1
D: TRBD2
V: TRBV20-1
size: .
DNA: TGCAGTGCCAACGGGGGGTCAGGGATTATGAATGAGCAGTTCTTC
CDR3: CSANGGSGIMNEQFF

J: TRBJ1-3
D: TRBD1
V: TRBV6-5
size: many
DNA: TGTGCCAGCAGACGACAGGGGCATGATGGAAACACCATATATTTT
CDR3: CASRRQGHDGNTIYF

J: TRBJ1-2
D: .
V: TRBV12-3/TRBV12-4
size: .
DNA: TGTGCCAGCAGTTTAGCGCAGGGCTCTGGCTACACCTTC
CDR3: CASSLAQGSGYTF

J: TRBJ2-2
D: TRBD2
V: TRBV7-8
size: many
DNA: TGTGCCAGCAGCTTAGCGATCCTAGCGGGGGTGGCCGGGGAGCTGTTTTTT
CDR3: CASSLAILAGVAGELFF